This T cell receptor beta chain was obtained from a study of OX40 agonist ivuxolimab in advanced cancers. There are a few counts of this clone. Measured with immunoSEQ multiplex PCR; TCRdb has only the in-frame clones, and not every one. Found here are fewer than 90,000 clones, roughly 80% of them singletons; the top ten hold 1.1%. Trimming took off 6 bases at V and 4 bases at J, with 3 bases between the two ends. Germline V lookup: CDR1 MGHDK, CDR2 SYGVNS. The length of the CDR3 is 11 residues. This clonotype was sampled from an adult with an advanced solid tumor such as melanoma, head and neck, liver or kidney cancer. Source: CD4+ or CD8+ T cells sorted from blood, taken in a trial of the OX40 agonist ivuxolimab. The chain recombines TRBV25-1 with TRBJ1-4; D unresolved. CDR3 amino acids: CASSRNEKLFF. Written as DNA, the CDR3 is TGTGCCAGCAGCCGTAATGAAAAACTGTTTTTT.